This entry features one T cell receptor (beta chain) sequence. What it binds is unknown. The record originates from a study of cytomegalovirus exposure and HLA in healthy donors. 13 Jbeta primers and 60 Vbeta primers were used for the PCR. The method was immunoSEQ multiplex PCR; TCRdb's version includes in-frame clones alone and lacks a portion of them. The sample yields about 200,000 clones, around 73% seen once. Overall study findings and caveats: More clonal expansion characterized HLA-associated TCR beta chains than equally common others in a later analysis.

The V and J ends lost 8 bases and 4 bases, in that order; junction bases with no gene match: 15. This CDR3 comprises 17 residues. Germline-derived CDR1 and CDR2 are SGHAT and FQNNGV. Source material: PBMCs. The receptor was isolated from a male donor in good health and CMV-seronegative. V is TRBV11-2 and J is TRBJ2-3; 10 nucleotides agree with TRBD2. The CDR3 DNA sequence: TGTGCCAGCGGCCATGCCCGATTAGCGGGAGGCCCAGATACGCAGTATTTT. Protein sequence: CASGHARLAGGPDTQYF. Combining the CDR3 with reference TRBV11-2 and TRBJ2-3 gives the whole variable domain EAGVAQSPRYKIIEKRQSVAFWCNPISGHATLYWYQQILGQGPKLLIQFQNNGVVDDSQLPKDRFSAERLKGVDSTLKIQPAKLEDSAVYLCASGHARLAGGPDTQYFGPGTRLTVL.